This is a list of T cell receptor beta chains from one sample in a study of CD8 T cells in Susac syndrome. Each CDR3 protein is one row after TCRdb ran MiXCR on the immunoSEQ multiplex PCR reads. Of roughly 250,000 distinct CDR3 sequences in the sample, approximately 95% are singletons; the top ten hold around 0.093%. Sequenced: CD4+ T cells from PBMCs. Source of these receptors: a human donor with Susac syndrome. The CDR3 runs from the conserved cysteine through the conserved F or W. D genes are given only for firm matches. Clone size is stated in some rows and not others, as once, few, many or a class when expanded.

>once|TRBD1|TRBV7-2|TRBJ2-3
CASSLGTGQATQYF
TGTGCCAGCAGCTTAGGGACGGGACAGGCCACGCAGTATTTT
>-|-|TRBV15|TRBJ1-1
CAAGREYTEAFF
TGTGCCGCGGGCAGGGAGTACACTGAAGCTTTCTTT
>-|-|TRBV6-5|TRBJ2-3
CASSPNTGSWSAQYF
TGTGCCAGCAGCCCTAATACCGGGTCCTGGAGTGCGCAGTATTTT
>-|-|TRBV7-3|TRBJ2-3
CASSLPCSRTDTQYF
TGTGCCAGCAGCCTCCCTTGTAGCCGCACAGATACGCAGTATTTT
>few|-|TRBV18|TRBJ2-5
CASSPLQETQYF
TGTGCCAGCTCACCTTTACAAGAGACCCAGTACTTC
>-|-|TRBV6-2/TRBV6-3|TRBJ1-5
CASREHGDQPQHF
TGTGCCAGCAGGGAACATGGAGATCAGCCCCAGCATTTT
>-|-|TRBV18|TRBJ2-1
CASSPLEHNEQFF
TGTGCCAGCTCACCACTGGAGCACAATGAGCAGTTCTTC
>-|-|TRBV20-1|TRBJ2-5
CSARTDKETQYF
TGCAGTGCGAGGACAGACAAAGAGACCCAGTACTTC
>-|TRBD1|TRBV12-3/TRBV12-4|TRBJ2-6
CASSQHRDSLFGANVLTF
TGTGCCAGCAGTCAACACCGGGACAGCCTTTTTGGGGCCAACGTCCTGACTTTC
>-|-|TRBV4-1|TRBJ2-1
CASSQDTLSNEQFF
TGCGCCAGCAGCCAAGATACCCTTTCTAATGAGCAGTTCTTC
>-|TRBD1|TRBV30|TRBJ2-2
CASPGQGRTGELFF
TGTGCCAGCCCGGGACAGGGACGTACCGGGGAGCTGTTTTTT
>-|TRBD1|TRBV29-1|TRBJ2-1
CTARDRGNNEQFF
TGCACCGCCCGGGACAGGGGCAACAATGAGCAGTTCTTC
>once|TRBD1|TRBV5-1|TRBJ2-2
CASSLAAGGRNTGELFF
TGCGCCAGCAGCTTGGCCGCAGGGGGAAGAAACACCGGGGAGCTGTTTTTT
>-|TRBD1|TRBV27|TRBJ1-5
CASRLTGQGRNQPQHF
TGTGCCAGCAGGCTGACCGGACAGGGACGAAATCAGCCCCAGCATTTT
>once|TRBD2|TRBV20-1|TRBJ2-7
CSASGLAGGASYEQYF
TGCAGTGCTAGTGGGCTAGCGGGAGGAGCGTCCTACGAGCAGTACTTC
>-|TRBD2|TRBV12-3/TRBV12-4|TRBJ2-1
CASRLAGDRYNEQFF
TGTGCCAGCAGACTAGCGGGAGACCGTTACAATGAGCAGTTCTTC
>-|-|TRBV9|TRBJ2-7
CASSPSAGPPYEQYF
TGTGCCAGCAGCCCGTCGGCGGGTCCCCCCTACGAGCAGTACTTC
>-|TRBD2|TRBV9|TRBJ2-7
CASSVAPTASGPYEQYF
TGTGCCAGCAGCGTGGCCCCGACGGCTAGCGGACCCTACGAGCAGTACTTC
>once|TRBD1|TRBV18|TRBJ1-1
CASSLDRMSNTEAFF
TGTGCCAGCTCACTGGACAGGATGAGTAACACTGAAGCTTTCTTT
>-|-|TRBV9|TRBJ1-1
CASSVGVMNNEAFF
TGTGCCAGCAGCGTAGGAGTTATGAACAATGAAGCTTTCTTT
>-|TRBD1|TRBV10-3|TRBJ2-1
CATPWDSRNEQFF
TGTGCCACTCCGTGGGACAGCCGCAATGAGCAGTTCTTC
>once|-|TRBV30|TRBJ2-4
CAWSVREFLAKNIQYF
TGTGCCTGGAGTGTACGGGAGTTTTTAGCCAAAAACATTCAGTACTTC
>-|-|TRBV3-1|TRBJ2-1
CASSQKGLASQFF
TGTGCCAGCAGCCAAAAGGGGTTAGCCAGCCAGTTCTTC
>-|-|TRBV20-1|TRBJ1-4
CSASGRGPTNEKLFF
TGCAGTGCTAGTGGTAGAGGGCCGACTAATGAAAAACTGTTTTTT
>-|TRBD1|TRBV29-1|TRBJ1-4
CSVLGGQDPTNEKLFF
TGCAGCGTTTTAGGGGGACAGGACCCAACTAATGAAAAACTGTTTTTT
>-|-|TRBV28|TRBJ1-1
CASSWGRLNTEAFF
TGTGCCAGCAGTTGGGGCAGACTGAACACTGAAGCTTTCTTT